This T cell receptor beta chain derives from a study of response to subunit inactivated influenza vaccine. Study-wide results and limits: Researchers suggested that each seasonal influenza vaccination recruits few new T cells.

MiXCR was run by TCRdb on the RT-PCR reads, yielding one entry per CDR3 protein. The table shows around 530,000 distinct CDR3 sequences, with around 11% occurring only once. Per germline, CDR1 MNHEY and CDR2 SVGAGI. The CDR3 runs 14 residues. On this clonotype itself: The target antigen is unknown. The junction and the germline gene differ at one end; a read error may be behind it.

J is TRBJ2-3 and V is TRBV6-5; the D is unclear. Sequences were derived from PBMCs from blood, sampled on the day of vaccination. This clonotype originated in a man aged 50 to 59 who received an inactivated influenza vaccine. The CDR3 DNA reads as TGTGTCAGCAGTTACGGTCCTGGCACAGATACGCAGTATTTT. Its protein is CVSSYGPGTDTQYF.